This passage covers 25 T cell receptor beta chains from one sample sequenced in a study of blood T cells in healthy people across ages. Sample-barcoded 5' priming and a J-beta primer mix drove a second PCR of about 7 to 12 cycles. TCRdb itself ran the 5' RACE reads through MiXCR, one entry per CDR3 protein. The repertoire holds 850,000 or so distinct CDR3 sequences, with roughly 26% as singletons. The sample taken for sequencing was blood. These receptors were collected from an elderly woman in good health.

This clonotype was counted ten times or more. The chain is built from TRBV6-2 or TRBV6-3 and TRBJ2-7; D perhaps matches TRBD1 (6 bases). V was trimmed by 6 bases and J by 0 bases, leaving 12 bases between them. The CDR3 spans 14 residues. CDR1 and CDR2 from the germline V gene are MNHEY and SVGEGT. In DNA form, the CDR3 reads TGTGCCAGCAGCATCCGGGACACCTCCTACGAGCAGTACTTC. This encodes CASSIRDTSYEQYF.

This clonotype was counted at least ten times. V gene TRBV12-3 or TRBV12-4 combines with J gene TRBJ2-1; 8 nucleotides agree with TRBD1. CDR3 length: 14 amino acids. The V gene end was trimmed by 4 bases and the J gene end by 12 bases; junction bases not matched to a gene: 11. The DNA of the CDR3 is TGTGCCAGCAGTTCAACCGGACAGGGAGGCTGGCAGTTCTTC. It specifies CASSSTGQGGWQFF.

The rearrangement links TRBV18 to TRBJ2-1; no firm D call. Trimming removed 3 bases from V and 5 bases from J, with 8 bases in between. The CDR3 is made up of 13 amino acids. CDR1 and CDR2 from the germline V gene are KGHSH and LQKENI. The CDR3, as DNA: TGTGCCAGCTCACCGCATGTCAACAATGAGCAGTTCTTC. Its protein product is CASSPHVNNEQFF.

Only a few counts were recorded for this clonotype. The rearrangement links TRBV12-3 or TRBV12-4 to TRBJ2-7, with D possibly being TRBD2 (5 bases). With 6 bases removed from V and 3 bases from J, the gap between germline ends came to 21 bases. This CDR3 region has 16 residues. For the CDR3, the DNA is TGTGCCAGCAGACACAGTGGAGGCAGCAACTTCTACGAGCAGTACTTC. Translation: CASRHSGGSNFYEQYF.

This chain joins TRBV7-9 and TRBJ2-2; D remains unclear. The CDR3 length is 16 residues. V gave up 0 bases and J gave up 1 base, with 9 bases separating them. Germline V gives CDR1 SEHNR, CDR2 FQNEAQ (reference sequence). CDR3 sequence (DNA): TGTGCCAGCAGCTTAGCGAGCATTCTGAACACCGGGGAGCTGTTTTTT. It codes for CASSLASILNTGELFF.

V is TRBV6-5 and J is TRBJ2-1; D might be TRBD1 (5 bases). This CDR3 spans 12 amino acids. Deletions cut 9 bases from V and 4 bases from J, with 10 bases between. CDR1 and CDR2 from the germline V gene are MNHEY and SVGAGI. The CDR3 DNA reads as TGTGCCAGTAAGACAGAATACAATGAGCAGTTCTTC. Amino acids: CASKTEYNEQFF.

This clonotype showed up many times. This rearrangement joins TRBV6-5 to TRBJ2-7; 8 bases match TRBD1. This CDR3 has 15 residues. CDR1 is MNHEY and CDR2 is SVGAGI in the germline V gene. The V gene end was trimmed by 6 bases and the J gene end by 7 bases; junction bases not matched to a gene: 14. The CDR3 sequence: CASRSSGQGAREQYF. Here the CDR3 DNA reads TGTGCCAGCAGATCCTCCGGGCAGGGGGCGAGGGAGCAGTACTTC.

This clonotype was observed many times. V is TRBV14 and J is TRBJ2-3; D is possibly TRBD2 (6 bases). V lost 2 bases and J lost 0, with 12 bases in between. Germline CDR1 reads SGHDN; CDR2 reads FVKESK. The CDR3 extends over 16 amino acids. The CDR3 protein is CASSQLRGASTDTQYF. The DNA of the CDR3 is TGTGCCAGCAGCCAATTACGCGGGGCCAGCACAGATACGCAGTATTTT.

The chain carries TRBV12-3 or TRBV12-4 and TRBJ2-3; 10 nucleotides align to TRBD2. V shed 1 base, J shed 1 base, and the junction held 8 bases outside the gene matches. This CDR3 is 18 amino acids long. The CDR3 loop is CASSLGSGGGEGTDTQYF. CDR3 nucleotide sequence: TGTGCCAGCAGTTTAGGAAGCGGGGGGGGAGAGGGCACAGATACGCAGTATTTT.

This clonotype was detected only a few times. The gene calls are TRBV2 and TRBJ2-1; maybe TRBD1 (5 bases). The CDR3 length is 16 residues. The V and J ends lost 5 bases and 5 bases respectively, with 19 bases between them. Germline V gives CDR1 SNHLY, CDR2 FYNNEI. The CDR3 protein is CASSLMVGASNNEQFF. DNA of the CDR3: TGTGCCAGCAGTCTGATGGTAGGGGCCTCAAACAATGAGCAGTTCTTC.

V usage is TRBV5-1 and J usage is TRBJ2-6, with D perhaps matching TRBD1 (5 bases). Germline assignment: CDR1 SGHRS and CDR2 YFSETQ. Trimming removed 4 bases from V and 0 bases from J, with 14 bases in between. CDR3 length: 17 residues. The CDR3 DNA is TGCGCCAGCAGCGTCGACTGCAGGGCCTCTGGGGCCAACGTCCTGACTTTC. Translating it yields CASSVDCRASGANVLTF. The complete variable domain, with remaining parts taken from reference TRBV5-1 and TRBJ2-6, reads KAGVTQTPRYLIKTRGQQVTLSCSPISGHRSVSWYQQTPGQGLQFLFEYFSETQRNKGNFPGRFSGRQFSNSRSEMNVSTLELGDSALYLCASSVDCRASGANVLTFGAGSRLTVL.

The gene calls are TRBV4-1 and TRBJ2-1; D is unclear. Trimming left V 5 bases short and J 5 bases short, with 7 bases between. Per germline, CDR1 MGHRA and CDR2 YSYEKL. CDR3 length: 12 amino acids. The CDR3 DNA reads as TGCGCCAGCAGCGCTCCTAACAATGAGCAGTTCTTC. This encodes CASSAPNNEQFF.

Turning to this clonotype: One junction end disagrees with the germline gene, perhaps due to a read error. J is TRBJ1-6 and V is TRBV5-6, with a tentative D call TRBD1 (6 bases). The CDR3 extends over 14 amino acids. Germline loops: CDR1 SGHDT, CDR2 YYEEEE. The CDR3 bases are TGTGCCGGCAGCCCACAGGGATTTAATTCACCCCTCCACTTT. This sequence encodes CAGSPQGFNSPLHF.

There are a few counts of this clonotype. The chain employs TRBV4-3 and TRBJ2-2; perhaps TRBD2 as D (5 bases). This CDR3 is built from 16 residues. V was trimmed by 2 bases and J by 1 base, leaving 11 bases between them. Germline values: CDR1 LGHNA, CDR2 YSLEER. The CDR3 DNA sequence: TGCGCCAGCAGCCAAATACTAGGAGGGAACACCGGGGAGCTGTTTTTT. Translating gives CASSQILGGNTGELFF.

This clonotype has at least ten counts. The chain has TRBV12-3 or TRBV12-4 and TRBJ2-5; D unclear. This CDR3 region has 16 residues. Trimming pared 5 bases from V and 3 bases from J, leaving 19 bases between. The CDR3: CASSPLGRTMKETQYF. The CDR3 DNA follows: TGTGCCAGCAGTCCGCTGGGCAGGACGATGAAAGAGACCCAGTACTTC.

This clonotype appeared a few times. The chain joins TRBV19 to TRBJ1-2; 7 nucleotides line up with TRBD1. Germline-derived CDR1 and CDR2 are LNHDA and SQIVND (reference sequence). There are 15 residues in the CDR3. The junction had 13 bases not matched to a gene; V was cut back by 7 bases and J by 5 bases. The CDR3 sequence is CASNRDRNTRYGYTF. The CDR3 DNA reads TGTGCCAGTAACCGGGACAGAAATACCCGTTATGGCTACACCTTC.

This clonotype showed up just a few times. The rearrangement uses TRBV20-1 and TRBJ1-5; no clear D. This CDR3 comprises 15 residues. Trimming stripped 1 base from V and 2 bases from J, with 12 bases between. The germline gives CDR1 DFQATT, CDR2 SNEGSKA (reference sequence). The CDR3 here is CSARGETTGNQPQHF. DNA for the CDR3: TGCAGTGCTAGAGGAGAAACAACGGGCAATCAGCCCCAGCATTTT.

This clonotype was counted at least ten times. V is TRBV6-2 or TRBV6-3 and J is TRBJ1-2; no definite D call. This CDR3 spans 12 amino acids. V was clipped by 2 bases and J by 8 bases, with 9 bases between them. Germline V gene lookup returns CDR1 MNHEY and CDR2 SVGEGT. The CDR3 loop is CASSYAAGGYTF. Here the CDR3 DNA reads TGTGCCAGCAGTTACGCCGCGGGAGGCTACACCTTC.

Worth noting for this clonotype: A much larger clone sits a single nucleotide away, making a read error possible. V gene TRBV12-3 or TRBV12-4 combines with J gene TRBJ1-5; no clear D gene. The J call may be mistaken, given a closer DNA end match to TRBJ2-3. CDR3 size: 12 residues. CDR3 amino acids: CASKGSNQPQYF. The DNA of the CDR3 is TGTGCCAGCAAGGGCAGCAATCAGCCCCAGTATTTT.

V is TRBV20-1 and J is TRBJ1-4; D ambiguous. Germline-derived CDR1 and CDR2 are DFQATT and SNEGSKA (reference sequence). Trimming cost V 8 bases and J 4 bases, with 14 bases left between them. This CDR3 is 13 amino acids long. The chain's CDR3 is CSPLRAYNEKLFF. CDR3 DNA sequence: TGCAGTCCACTTCGGGCGTATAATGAAAAACTGTTTTTT.

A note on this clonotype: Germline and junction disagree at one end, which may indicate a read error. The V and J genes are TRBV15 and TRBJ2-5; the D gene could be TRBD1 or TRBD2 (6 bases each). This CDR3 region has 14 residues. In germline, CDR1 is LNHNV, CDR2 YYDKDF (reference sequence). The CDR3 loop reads CATSRDRGDETQFF. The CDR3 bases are TGTGCCACCAGCAGAGATAGGGGGGATGAGACCCAGTTTTTC.

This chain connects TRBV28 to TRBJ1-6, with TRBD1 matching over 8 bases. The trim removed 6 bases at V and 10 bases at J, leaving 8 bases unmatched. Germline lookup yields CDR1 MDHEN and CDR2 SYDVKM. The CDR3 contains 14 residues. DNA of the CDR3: TGTGCCAGCAGCCCACAGGGGGAGGGCTCACCCCTCCACTTT. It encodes CASSPQGEGSPLHF.

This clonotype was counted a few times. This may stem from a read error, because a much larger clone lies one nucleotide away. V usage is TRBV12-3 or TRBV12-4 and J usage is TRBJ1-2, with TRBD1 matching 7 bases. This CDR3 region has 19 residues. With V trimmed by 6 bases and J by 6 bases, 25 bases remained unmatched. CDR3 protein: CASSHRGLLSDPSRNGYTF. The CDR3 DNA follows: TGTGCCAGCAGCCACAGGGGCCTTCTTTCCGATCCTTCCCGAAATGGCTACACCTTC.

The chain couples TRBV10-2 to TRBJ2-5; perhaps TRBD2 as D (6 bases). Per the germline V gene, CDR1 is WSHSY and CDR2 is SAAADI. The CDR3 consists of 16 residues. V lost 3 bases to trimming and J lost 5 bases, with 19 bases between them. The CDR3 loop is CASSDGGVAPGETQYF. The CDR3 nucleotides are TGCGCCAGCAGTGACGGCGGGGTCGCTCCGGGGGAGACCCAGTACTTC.

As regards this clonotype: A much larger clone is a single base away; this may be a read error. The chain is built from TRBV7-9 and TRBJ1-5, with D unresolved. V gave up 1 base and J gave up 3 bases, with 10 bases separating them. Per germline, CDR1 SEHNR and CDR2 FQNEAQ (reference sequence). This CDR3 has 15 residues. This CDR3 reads CASSLGEIDNQPQHF. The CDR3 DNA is TGTGCCAGCAGCTTAGGGGAGATCGACAATCAGCCCCAGCATTTT.